This T cell receptor (beta chain) was documented in a study of human T cells and chemical hapten exposure. This CDR3 is built from 15 residues. V trimming: 10 bases; J trimming: 7 bases; junction bases outside the gene matches: 16. Germline V CDR1 and CDR2: MNHNY, SVGAGI (reference sequence). This clonotype came up a few times. TCRdb called the RACE reads again in MiXCR, with one record for every CDR3 protein. The data contain approximately 400,000 distinct CDR3 sequences, approximately 5% of them singletons. Time point denoted: pre-sensitization, week 0. Treatment specified: therapeutic diphenylcyclopropenone sensitization with weekly scalp DPC.

V gene TRBV6-6 combines with J gene TRBJ2-3, with 8 bases fitting TRBD2. The specimen comprised whole blood, sampled in connection with sensitization to the hapten diphenylcyclopropenone (DPC). This sequence was found in a woman in her 50s with alopecia areata. Some clones in this sample may be carry-over from other donors' samples. In DNA, the CDR3 is TGTGCCACCGTGGAAGGCGGGGGGTTAGCGAATACGCAGTATTTT. Translation: CATVEGGGLANTQYF.